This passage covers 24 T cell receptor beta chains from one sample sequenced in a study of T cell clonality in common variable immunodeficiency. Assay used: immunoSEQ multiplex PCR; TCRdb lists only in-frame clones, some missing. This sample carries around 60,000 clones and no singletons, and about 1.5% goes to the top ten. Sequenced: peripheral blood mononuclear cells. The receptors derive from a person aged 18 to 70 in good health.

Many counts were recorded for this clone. CDR3 sequence: CASSLGPSGYEQYF. The sequenced CDR3 bases are TGTGCCAGCAGCTTAGGTCCTAGCGGCTACGAG. The rearrangement joins TRBV11-2 to TRBJ2-7, with 7 bases aligning to TRBD2. Read coverage stops 3 residues before the CDR3 terminus; the germline J gene supplies the remainder. With 1 base clipped from V and 3 bases from J, the junction kept 3 bases outside the gene matches. The germline V gene has CDR1 SGHAT and CDR2 FQNNGV. The CDR3 sequence is 14 residues long.

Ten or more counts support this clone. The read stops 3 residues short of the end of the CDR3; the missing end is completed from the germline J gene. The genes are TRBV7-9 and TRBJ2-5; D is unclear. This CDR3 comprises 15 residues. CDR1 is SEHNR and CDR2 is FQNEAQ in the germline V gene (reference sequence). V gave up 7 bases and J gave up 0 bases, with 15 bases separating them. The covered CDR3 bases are TGTGCCAGCACTAAGAGACAACCGTACCAAGAGACC. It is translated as CASTKRQPYQET. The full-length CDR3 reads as CASTKRQPYQETQYF.

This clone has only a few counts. CDR3 region: CASSSLAGVNNEQFF. The CDR3 bases that were read are TGCGCCAGCAGCTCCCTAGCGGGAGTGAACAATGAG. This chain connects TRBV5-1 to TRBJ2-1, with 10 bases fitting TRBD2. The CDR3 end falls 3 residues outside the read, so it is completed with the germline J gene. The V and J ends lost 3 bases and 5 bases, in that order; junction bases with no gene match: 5. Germline assignment: CDR1 SGHRS and CDR2 YFSETQ. There are 15 residues in the CDR3.

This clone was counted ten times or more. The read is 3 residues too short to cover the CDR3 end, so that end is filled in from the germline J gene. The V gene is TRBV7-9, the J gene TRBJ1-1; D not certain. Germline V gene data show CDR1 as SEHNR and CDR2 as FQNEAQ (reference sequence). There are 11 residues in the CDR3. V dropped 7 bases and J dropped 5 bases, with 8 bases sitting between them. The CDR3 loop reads CASTAWTEAFF. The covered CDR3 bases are TGTGCCAGCACCGCGTGGACTGAA.

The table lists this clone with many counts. CDR3 sequence: CASSHVTPLLAESYEQYF. The sequenced CDR3 bases are TGCGCCAGCAGCCATGTAACCCCCCTATTAGCGGAGTCCTACGAG. The chain employs TRBV4-1 and TRBJ2-7; tentative D call: TRBD2 (6 bases). Read coverage stops 3 residues before the CDR3 terminus; the germline J gene supplies the remainder. Trimming shortened V by 3 bases and J by 1 base, and 22 bases separated the two germline ends. Germline loops: CDR1 MGHRA, CDR2 YSYEKL. The CDR3 has 18 amino acids.

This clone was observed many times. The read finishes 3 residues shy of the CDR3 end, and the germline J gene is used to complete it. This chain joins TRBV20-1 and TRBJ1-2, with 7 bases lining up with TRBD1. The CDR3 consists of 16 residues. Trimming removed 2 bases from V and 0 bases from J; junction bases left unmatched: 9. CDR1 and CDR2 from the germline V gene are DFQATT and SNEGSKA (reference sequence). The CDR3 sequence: CSARNHRDRANYGYTF. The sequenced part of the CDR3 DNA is TGCAGTGCTAGAAACCACCGCGACAGGGCTAACTATGGC.

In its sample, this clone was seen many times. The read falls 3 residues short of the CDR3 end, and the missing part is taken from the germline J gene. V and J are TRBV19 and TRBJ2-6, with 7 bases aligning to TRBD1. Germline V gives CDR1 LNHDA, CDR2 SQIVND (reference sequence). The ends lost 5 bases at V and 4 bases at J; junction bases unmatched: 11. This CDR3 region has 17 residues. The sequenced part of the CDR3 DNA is TGTGCCAGTAGTCCCCAGGGGGTGAGAATCGGGGCCAACGTC. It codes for CASSPQGVRIGANV. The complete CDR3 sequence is CASSPQGVRIGANVLTF.

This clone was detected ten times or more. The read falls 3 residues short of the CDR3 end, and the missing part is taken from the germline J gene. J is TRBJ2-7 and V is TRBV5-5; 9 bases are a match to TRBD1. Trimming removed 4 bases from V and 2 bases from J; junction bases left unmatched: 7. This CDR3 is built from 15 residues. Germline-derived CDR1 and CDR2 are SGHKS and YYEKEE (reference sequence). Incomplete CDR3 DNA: TGTGCCAGCAGCCCAGGACAGGGGATTCCCTACGAG. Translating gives CASSPGQGIPYE. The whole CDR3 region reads CASSPGQGIPYEQYF.

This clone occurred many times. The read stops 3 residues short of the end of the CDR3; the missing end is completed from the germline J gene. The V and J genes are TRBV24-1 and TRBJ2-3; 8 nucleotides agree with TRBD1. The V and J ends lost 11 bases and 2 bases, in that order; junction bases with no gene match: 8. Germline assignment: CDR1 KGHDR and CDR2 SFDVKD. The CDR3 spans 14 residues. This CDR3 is CAIATGGTTDTQYF. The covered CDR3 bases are TGTGCCATCGCCACAGGGGGGACCACAGATACG.

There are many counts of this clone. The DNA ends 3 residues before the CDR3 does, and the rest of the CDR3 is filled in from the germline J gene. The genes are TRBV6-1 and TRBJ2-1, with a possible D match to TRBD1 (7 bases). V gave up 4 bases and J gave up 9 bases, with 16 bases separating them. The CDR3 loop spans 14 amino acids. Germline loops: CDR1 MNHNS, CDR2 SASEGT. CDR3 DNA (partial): TGTGCCAGCAGTGTTCTGCAGGGGGGCGGTGAG. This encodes CASSVLQGGGE. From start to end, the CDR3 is CASSVLQGGGEQFF.

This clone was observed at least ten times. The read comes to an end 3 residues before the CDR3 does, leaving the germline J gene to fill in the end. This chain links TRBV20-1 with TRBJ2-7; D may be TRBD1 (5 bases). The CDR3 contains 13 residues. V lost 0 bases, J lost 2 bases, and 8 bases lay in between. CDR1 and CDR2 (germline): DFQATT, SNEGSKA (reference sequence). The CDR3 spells CSARDPRAYEQYF. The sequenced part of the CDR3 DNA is TGCAGTGCTAGAGATCCCAGGGCCTACGAG.

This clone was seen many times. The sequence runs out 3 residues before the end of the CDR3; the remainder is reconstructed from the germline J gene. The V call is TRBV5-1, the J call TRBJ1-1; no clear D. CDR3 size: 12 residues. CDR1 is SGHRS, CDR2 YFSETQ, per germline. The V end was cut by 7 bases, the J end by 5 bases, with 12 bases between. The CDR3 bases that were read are TGCGCCAGCCTTAACCCAGGTACTGAA. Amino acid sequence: CASLNPGTE. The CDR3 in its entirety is CASLNPGTEAFF.

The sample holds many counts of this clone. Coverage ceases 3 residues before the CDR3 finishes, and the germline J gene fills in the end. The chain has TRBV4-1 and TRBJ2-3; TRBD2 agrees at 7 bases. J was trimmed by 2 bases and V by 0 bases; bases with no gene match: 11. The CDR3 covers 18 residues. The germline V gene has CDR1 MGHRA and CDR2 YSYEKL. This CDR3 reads CASSQEVMQRGATDTQYF. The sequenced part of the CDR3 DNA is TGCGCCAGCAGCCAAGAAGTAATGCAGCGGGGAGCCACAGATACG.

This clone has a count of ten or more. CDR3 region: CASSLAPAAVAYYGYTF. Incomplete CDR3 DNA: TGTGCCAGCAGCTTAGCTCCCGCCGCAGTTGCCTACTATGGC. This chain links TRBV7-2 with TRBJ1-2; the D is unclear. The DNA ends 3 residues before the CDR3 does, and the rest of the CDR3 is filled in from the germline J gene. V was pared by 0 bases and J by 3 bases, with 17 bases between. The CDR3 sequence is 17 residues long. The germline V gene encodes CDR1 SGHTA and CDR2 FQGNSA. The full variable domain, in which reference TRBV7-2 and TRBJ1-2 provide the parts outside the CDR3, is GAGVSQSPSNKVTEKGKDVELRCDPISGHTALYWYRQSLGQGLEFLIYFQGNSAPDKSGLPSDRFSAERTGGSVSTLTIQRTQQEDSAVYLCASSLAPAAVAYYGYTFGSGTRLTVV.

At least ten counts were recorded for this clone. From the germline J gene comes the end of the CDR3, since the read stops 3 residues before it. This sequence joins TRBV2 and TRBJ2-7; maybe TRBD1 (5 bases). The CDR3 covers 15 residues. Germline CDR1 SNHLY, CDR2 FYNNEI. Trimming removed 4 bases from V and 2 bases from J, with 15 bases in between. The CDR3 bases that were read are TGTGCCAGCAGTGCGTCGACAGTGACAGCCTACGAG. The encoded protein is CASSASTVTAYE. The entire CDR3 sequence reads CASSASTVTAYEQYF.

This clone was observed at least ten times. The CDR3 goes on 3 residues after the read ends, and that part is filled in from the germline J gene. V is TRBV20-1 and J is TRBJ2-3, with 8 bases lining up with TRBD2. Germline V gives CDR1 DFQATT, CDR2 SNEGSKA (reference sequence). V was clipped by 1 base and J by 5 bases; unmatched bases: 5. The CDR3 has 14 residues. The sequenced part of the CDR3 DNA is TGCAGTGCTAGAGGTCTAGCGGGTTTAGATACG. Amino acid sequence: CSARGLAGLDT. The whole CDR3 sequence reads CSARGLAGLDTQYF.

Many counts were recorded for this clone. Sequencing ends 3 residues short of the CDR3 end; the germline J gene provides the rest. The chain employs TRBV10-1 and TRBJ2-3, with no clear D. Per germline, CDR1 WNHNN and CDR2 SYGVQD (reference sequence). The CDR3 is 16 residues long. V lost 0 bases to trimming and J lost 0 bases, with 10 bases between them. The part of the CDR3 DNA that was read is TGCGCCAGCAGTGAGTCGCGCGCCCCTAGCACAGATACG. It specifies CASSESRAPSTDT. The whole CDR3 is CASSESRAPSTDTQYF.

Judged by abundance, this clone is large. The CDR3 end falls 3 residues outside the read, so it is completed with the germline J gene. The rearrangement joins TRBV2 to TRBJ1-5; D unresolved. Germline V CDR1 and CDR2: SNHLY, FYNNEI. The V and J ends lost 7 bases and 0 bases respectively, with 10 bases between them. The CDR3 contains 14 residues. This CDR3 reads CASNLRGSNQPQHF. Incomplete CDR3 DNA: TGTGCCAGCAACCTACGGGGTAGCAATCAGCCC.

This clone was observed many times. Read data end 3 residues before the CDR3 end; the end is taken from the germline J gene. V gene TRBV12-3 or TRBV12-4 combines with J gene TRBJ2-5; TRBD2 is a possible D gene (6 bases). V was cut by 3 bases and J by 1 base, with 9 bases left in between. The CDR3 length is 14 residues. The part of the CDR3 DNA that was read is TGTGCCAGCAGTTTTGGGGGGAGCCAAGAGACC. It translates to CASSFGGSQET. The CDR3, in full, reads CASSFGGSQETQYF.

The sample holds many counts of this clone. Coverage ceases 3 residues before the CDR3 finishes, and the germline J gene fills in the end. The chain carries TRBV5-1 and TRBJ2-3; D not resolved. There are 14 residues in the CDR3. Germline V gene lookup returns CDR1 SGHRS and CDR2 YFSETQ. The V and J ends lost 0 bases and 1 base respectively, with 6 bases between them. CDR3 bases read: TGCGCCAGCAGCTTGGATCAGGGCACAGATACG. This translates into CASSLDQGTDT. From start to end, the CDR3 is CASSLDQGTDTQYF.

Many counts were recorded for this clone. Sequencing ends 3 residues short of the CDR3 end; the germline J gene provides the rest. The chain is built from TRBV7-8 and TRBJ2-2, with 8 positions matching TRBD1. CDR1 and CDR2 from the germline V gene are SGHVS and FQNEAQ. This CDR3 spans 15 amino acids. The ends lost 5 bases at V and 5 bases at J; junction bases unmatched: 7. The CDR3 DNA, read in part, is TGTGCCAGCAGCCCGACAGGGGAGCGGACCGGGGAG. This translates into CASSPTGERTGE. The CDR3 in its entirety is CASSPTGERTGELFF.

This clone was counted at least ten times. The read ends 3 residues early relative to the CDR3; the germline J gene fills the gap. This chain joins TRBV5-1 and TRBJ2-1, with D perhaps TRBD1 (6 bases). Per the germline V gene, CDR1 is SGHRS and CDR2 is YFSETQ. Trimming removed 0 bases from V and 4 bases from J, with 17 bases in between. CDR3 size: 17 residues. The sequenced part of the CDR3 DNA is TGCGCCAGCAGCTTGGGCAGGGGAGCTGGAGGATACAATGAG. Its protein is CASSLGRGAGGYNE. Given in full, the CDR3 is CASSLGRGAGGYNEQFF. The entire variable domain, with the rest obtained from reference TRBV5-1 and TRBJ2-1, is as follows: KAGVTQTPRYLIKTRGQQVTLSCSPISGHRSVSWYQQTPGQGLQFLFEYFSETQRNKGNFPGRFSGRQFSNSRSEMNVSTLELGDSALYLCASSLGRGAGGYNEQFFGPGTRLTVL.

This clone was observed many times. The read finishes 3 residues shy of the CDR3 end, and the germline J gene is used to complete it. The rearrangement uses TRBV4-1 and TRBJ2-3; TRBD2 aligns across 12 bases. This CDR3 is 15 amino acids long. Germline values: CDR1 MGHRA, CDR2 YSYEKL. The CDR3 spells CASSQVLAGGDSQYF. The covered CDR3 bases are TGCGCCAGCAGCCAAGTCCTAGCGGGGGGGGACTCG.

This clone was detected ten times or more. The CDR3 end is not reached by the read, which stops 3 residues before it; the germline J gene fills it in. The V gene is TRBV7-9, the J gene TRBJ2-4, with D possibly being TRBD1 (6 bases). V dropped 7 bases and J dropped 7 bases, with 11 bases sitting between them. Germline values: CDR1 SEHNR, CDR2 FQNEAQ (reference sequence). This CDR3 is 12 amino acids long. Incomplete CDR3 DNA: TGTGCCAGCACAAGACAGGTTAACATT. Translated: CASTRQVNI. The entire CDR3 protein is CASTRQVNIQYF.